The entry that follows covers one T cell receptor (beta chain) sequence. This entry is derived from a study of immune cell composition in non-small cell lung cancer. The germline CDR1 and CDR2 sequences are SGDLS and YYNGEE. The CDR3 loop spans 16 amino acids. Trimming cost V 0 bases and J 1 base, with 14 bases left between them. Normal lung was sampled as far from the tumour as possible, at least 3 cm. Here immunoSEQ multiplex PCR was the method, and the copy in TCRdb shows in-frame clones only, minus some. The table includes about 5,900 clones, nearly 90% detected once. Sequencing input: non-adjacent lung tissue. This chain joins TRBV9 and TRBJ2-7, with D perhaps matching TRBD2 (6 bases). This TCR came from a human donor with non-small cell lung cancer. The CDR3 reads CASSVDWGDGSYEQYF. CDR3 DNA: TGTGCCAGCAGCGTAGATTGGGGGGACGGATCCTACGAGCAGTACTTC.